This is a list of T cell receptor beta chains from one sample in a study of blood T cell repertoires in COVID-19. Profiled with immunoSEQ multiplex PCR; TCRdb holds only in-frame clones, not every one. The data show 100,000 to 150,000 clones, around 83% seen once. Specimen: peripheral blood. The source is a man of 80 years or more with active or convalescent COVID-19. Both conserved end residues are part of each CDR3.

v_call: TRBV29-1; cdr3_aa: CSVGGVTEAFF
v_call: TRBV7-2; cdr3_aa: CASSLVGGGQGVSPLHF
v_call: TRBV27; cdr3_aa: CASSSGQGGQPQHF
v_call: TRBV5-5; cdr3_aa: CASSLVETDTQYF
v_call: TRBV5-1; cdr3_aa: CASSLLQGSSYNEQFF
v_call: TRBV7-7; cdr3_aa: CASSRLARNNEQFF
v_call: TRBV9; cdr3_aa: CASSEGLAGGIGELFF
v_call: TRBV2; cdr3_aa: CASSQRSGGDYEQYF
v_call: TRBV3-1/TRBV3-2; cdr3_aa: CASSLTGSSYEQYF
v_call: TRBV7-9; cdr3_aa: CASTNILDLNTEAFF
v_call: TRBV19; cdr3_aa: CASTPGQGANQPQHF
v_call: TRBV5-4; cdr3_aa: CASSLEGIAGDEQYF
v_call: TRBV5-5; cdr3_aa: CASSRGTGSNQPQHF
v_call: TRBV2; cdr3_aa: CASSEYRNTEAFF
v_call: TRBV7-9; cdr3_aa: CASSTSGTGDAGELFF
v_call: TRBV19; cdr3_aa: CASTNSGGRETQYF
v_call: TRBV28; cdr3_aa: CASSLAGSGNTIYF
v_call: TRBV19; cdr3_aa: CASTPGGYGANVLTF
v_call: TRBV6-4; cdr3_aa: CASSGGVGQRTDTQYF
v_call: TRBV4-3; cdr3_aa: CASSQDRGGPYNEQFF
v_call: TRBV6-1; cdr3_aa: CASSDGGSNQPQHF
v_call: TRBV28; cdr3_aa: CASSIARGNFYGYTF
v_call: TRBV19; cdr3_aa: CASSIGTGHNSPLHF
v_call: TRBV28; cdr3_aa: CALAAAGGTDTQYF
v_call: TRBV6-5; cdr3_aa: CASSRKDRLRTFF
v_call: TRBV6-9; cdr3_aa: CASSYWHLKEGNTIYF
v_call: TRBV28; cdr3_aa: CASRSGTGVGGYTF
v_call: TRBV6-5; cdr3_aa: CASSYSRRSVGYTF
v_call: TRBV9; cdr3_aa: CASSVVSGTGELFF
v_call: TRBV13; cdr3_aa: CASSFGTGSSGTIYF
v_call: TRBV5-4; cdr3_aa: CASSRGASGGVNEQFF
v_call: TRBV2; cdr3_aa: CASIGTGGEGTQYF
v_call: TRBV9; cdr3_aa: CASSLLLAGGPQNTGELFF
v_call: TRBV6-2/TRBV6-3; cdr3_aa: CASSTETGGNSPLHF
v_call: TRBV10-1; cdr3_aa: CASTPSFMGPNNLGQNIQYF
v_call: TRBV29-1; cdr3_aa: CSVGAEEPPGTYNSPLHF
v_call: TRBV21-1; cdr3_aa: CASSKVEGAHGETQYF
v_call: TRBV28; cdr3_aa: CASRFRPGHRDTNHNEKLFF
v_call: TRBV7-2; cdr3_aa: CASSLRPSGGAYNEQFF
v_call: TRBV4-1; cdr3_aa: CASSPRLAGSYEQYF
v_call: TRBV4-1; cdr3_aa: CASSQDLAAWETQYF
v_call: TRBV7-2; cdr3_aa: CASSFSGAGANVLTF
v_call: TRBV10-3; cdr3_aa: CAISESSGASYEQYF
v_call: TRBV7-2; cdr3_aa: CASSLEQLKNIQYF
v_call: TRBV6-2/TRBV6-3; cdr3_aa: CASSAGDYGYTF
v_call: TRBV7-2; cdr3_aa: CASSSGTLRSTEAFF
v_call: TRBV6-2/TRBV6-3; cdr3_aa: CASSSAGLAGSGETQYF
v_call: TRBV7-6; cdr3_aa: CASSSRTANNSPLHF
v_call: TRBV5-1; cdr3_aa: CASSPGTSGGETQYF
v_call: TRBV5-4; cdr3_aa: CASSLDSVELFF
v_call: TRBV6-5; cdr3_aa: CASMNEGVYGYTF
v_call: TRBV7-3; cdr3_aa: CASRMGRTGTDTQYF
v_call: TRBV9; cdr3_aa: CASSLPLAGGPVNEQFF
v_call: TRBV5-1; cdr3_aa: CASSLSRGRAGELFF